These T cell receptor beta chains were read from a single sample in a study of blood T cell repertoires in COVID-19. Clones were sequenced by immunoSEQ multiplex PCR, and TCRdb holds only the in-frame ones, with some missing. The profile covers about 57,000 clones, with around 80% appearing a single time and approximately 3.8% taken by the ten largest. Sequenced sample: PBMCs or T cells enriched from blood (not recorded which). The receptor set was obtained from a woman aged 40 to 50 with acute COVID-19. The CDR3 runs from the conserved cysteine through the conserved F or W. Fields, in order: clone size, J gene, D gene, V gene, CDR3 protein, CDR3 DNA. D genes are given only for firm matches. Only some rows state a clone size, as once, few, many or a class for expanded clones.

few	TRBJ2-3	-	TRBV24-1	CATSDLGGALPDTQYF	TGTGCCACCAGTGATTTGGGGGGCGCGTTGCCAGATACGCAGTATTTT
-	TRBJ1-2	-	TRBV5-6	CASSLTRVPYGYTF	TGTGCCAGCAGCCTCACGCGGGTACCCTATGGCTACACCTTC
few	TRBJ1-2	-	TRBV6-4	CASSDSEAAFNYGYTF	TGTGCCAGCAGTGACTCGGAGGCAGCCTTTAACTATGGCTACACCTTC
-	TRBJ1-1	TRBD1	TRBV7-8	CASSPGTANTEAFF	TGTGCCAGCAGCCCGGGGACAGCCAACACTGAAGCTTTCTTT
-	TRBJ2-1	TRBD2	TRBV3-1/TRBV3-2	CASSSSGGSSYNEQFF	TGTGCCAGCAGTTCTAGCGGGGGGAGCTCCTACAATGAGCAGTTCTTC
-	TRBJ2-6	-	TRBV6-1	CASSERQLSGANVLTF	TGTGCCAGCAGTGAACGACAGCTCTCTGGGGCCAACGTCCTGACTTTC
-	TRBJ2-5	-	TRBV19	CATAGVRKTQYF	TGTGCCACTGCAGGGGTGAGGAAGACCCAGTACTTC
-	TRBJ1-6	TRBD1	TRBV6-6	CASSVGNRGFGSPLHF	TGTGCCAGCAGTGTAGGTAACAGGGGATTCGGTTCACCCCTCCACTTT
few	TRBJ2-3	TRBD2	TRBV10-1	CASSDPVTSGVTDTQYF	TGCGCCAGCAGTGACCCAGTGACTAGCGGAGTCACAGATACGCAGTATTTT
-	TRBJ1-4	TRBD1	TRBV9	CASSVLTGTGGEKLFF	TGTGCCAGCAGCGTACTAACCGGGACAGGGGGTGAAAAACTGTTTTTT
-	TRBJ2-3	TRBD2	TRBV11-1	CASRPGLATDTQYF	TGTGCCAGTAGACCGGGACTAGCAACAGATACGCAGTATTTT
-	TRBJ1-4	TRBD1	TRBV2	CASSATGALNEKLFF	TGTGCCAGCAGTGCCACAGGGGCCCTTAATGAAAAACTGTTTTTT
-	TRBJ2-3	-	TRBV14	CASSSRGPLGTDTQYF	TGTGCCAGCAGCTCCAGAGGGCCGTTGGGCACAGATACGCAGTATTTT
once	TRBJ1-1	-	TRBV14	CASSLGPGGNTEAFF	TGTGCCAGCAGCCTTGGGCCCGGGGGGAACACTGAAGCTTTCTTT
few	TRBJ2-1	TRBD2	TRBV5-4	CASSFRLAVNNEQFF	TGTGCCAGCAGCTTTCGACTAGCGGTAAACAATGAGCAGTTCTTC
-	TRBJ2-7	TRBD1	TRBV28	CASSPGQGASNEQYF	TGTGCCAGCAGCCCGGGACAGGGGGCTTCGAACGAGCAGTACTTC
once	TRBJ1-5	-	TRBV28	CASSLAAYQPQHF	TGTGCCAGCAGTTTGGCGGCTTATCAGCCCCAGCATTTT
-	TRBJ1-1	TRBD1	TRBV6-6	CASSGQGARTEAFF	TGTGCCAGCAGCGGACAGGGGGCTCGAACTGAAGCTTTCTTT
-	TRBJ2-1	TRBD2	TRBV5-1	CASSFGLAGGYSYNEQFF	TGCGCCAGCAGCTTCGGACTAGCGGGGGGGTACTCCTACAATGAGCAGTTCTTC
-	TRBJ1-1	-	TRBV3-1/TRBV3-2	CASSPPRGAYTEAFF	TGTGCCAGCAGCCCTCCTCGAGGTGCGTACACTGAAGCTTTCTTT
-	TRBJ2-3	-	TRBV24-1	CATSDSNDRTSTDTQYF	TGTGCCACCAGTGACTCGAACGACAGGACTAGCACAGATACGCAGTATTTT
-	TRBJ1-4	-	TRBV7-8	CASSEPPGATNEKLFF	TGTGCCAGCAGCGAACCCCCAGGGGCAACTAATGAAAAACTGTTTTTT
-	TRBJ2-7	-	TRBV4-2	CASSQVSGASYEQYF	TGTGCCAGCAGCCAAGTCAGCGGAGCATCTTACGAGCAGTACTTC
many	TRBJ2-3	TRBD1	TRBV11-3	CASSWGQGRTDTQYF	TGTGCCAGCAGCTGGGGACAGGGCCGGACAGATACGCAGTATTTT
-	TRBJ2-1	TRBD2	TRBV10-3	CAISAQGTSGRSSYNEQFF	TGTGCCATCAGTGCGCAGGGTACTAGCGGGAGGAGCTCCTACAATGAGCAGTTCTTC
-	TRBJ2-7	-	TRBV6-5	CASSPAGVPYEQYF	TGTGCCAGCAGTCCCGCAGGGGTGCCCTACGAGCAGTACTTC
-	TRBJ2-7	TRBD2	TRBV7-2	CASSFLAGGVWTYEQYF	TGTGCCAGCAGCTTTTTGGCGGGAGGTGTTTGGACCTACGAGCAGTACTTC
-	TRBJ1-1	-	TRBV3-1/TRBV3-2	CASSQVASEAFF	TGTGCCAGCAGCCAAGTCGCGAGTGAAGCTTTCTTT
-	TRBJ2-3	TRBD2	TRBV28	CASSQGLGADTQYF	TGTGCCAGCAGTCAAGGACTAGGTGCAGATACGCAGTATTTT